This paragraph reports one T cell receptor (beta chain). Clones were sequenced by immunoSEQ multiplex PCR, and TCRdb holds only the in-frame ones, with some missing. The sample shows about 1.5 million clones, 95% to 99% of them seen only once. These data are taken from a study of shared clonotypes between healthy human individuals. Study overall: Each donor had three CD4 naive, three CD4 memory, two CD8 naive and one CD8 memory plate.

The donor cohort consisted entirely of Caucasian adults residing in Nashville, Tennessee. Sequencing was performed on naive CD4+ T cells sorted from blood. Subset here: CD45RA+ positively selected. The receptor's source is a man under 40 in good health.

CDR3 region: CASSLVSWGEAFF. The CDR3 DNA sequence: TGTGCCAGCAGCTTAGTTTCATGGGGTGAAGCTTTCTTT. V gene TRBV7-8 combines with J gene TRBJ1-1; no reliable D call. The ends were cut back, 1 base at V and 7 bases at J, with 10 bases in the middle. Germline values: CDR1 SGHVS, CDR2 FQNEAQ. This CDR3 is 13 amino acids long.